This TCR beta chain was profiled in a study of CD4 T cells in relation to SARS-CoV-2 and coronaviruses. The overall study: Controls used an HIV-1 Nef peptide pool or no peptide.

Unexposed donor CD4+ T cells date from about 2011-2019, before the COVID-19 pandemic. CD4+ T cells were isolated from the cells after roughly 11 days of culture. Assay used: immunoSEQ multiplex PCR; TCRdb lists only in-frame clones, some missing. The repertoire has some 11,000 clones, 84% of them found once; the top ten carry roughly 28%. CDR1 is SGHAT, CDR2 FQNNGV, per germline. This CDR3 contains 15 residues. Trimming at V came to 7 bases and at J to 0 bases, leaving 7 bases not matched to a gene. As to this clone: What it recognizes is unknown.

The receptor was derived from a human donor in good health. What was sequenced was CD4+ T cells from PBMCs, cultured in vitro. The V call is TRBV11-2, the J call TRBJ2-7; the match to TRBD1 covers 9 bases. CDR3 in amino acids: CASTDRGAASYEQYF. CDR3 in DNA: TGTGCCAGCACGGACAGGGGCGCCGCCTCCTACGAGCAGTACTTC.